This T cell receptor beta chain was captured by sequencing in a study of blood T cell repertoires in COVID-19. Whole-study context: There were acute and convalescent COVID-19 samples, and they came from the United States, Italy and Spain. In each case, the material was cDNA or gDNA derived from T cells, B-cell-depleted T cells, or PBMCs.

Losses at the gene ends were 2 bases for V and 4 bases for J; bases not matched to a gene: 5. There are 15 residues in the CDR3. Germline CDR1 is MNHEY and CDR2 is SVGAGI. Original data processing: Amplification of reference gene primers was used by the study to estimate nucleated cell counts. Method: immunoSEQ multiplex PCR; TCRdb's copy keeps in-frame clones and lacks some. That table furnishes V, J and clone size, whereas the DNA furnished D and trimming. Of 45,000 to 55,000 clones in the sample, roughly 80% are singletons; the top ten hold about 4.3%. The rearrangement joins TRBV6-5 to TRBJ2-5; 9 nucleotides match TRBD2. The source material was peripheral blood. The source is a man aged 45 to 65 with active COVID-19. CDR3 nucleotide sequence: TGTGCCAGCAGTTACACGGGCGGGGGGGGAGAGACCCAGTACTTC. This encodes CASSYTGGGGETQYF.